This T cell receptor (beta chain) was sequenced during a study of radiation and T cells in renal cell carcinoma. Study details: Nephrectomy followed 15 Gy stereotactic body radiation by 4 weeks.

Only in-frame clones appear in the TCRdb table, and some are missing; sequencing was by immunoSEQ multiplex PCR. Of about 150,000 clones in the sample, less than 90% are singletons; the top ten hold 4.1%. The CDR3 runs 16 residues. V dropped 0 bases and J dropped 4 bases, with 12 bases sitting between them. Per the germline V gene, CDR1 is LGHNA and CDR2 is YNFKEQ. Time point: baseline pretreatment blood. Treatment noted: 15 Gy SBRT to primary tumor, nephrectomy 4 weeks later. The material sequenced was blood, taken from a patient whose treatment included radiotherapy and nephrectomy. The rearrangement links TRBV4-2 to TRBJ2-2, with D perhaps TRBD1 (5 bases). The receptor comes from a woman aged 70-85 years with renal cell carcinoma. The CDR3 spells CASSQEWGGGTGELFF. For the CDR3, the DNA is TGTGCCAGCAGCCAAGAATGGGGCGGCGGCACCGGGGAGCTGTTTTTT.